The T cell receptor beta chain described here comes from a study of blood T cell repertoires in COVID-19 (dated by TCRdb to the early 2020s). About the investigation overall: The collaborator samples originated in the United States, Italy and Spain and spanned the acute and convalescent phases of COVID-19. The material from the prospective study consisted of cDNA or gDNA derived from T cells, B-cell-depleted T cells, or PBMCs. The dataset comprised deeply sampled blood TCRbeta repertoires from subjects exposed to, actively infected with, or recovered from COVID-19. A freely available public database, intended as a resource for researchers studying the immune response to SARS-CoV-2, is where the repertoires were released. The samples were drawn from two sources: the first 160 participants of the ongoing ImmuneRACE study, and 1,000 to 1,500 subjects contributed by 6 global collaborators. Sample metadata almost always included a de-identified subject ID, COVID-19 status, age in years and sex. HLA class I and class II types, where available, came from metadata supplied by the sample provider rather than from assay-based typing.

For this clone: This receptor's antigen is unknown. Base qualities were left out, and no much larger clone turns up one base away.

TCRbeta CDR3 regions were amplified from genomic DNA using the immunoSEQ Assay, a bias-controlled multiplex PCR. The authors processed their data as follows. The number of nucleated cells in each sample was estimated by amplification of reference gene primers within the assay. To quantify the absolute abundance of each unique TCRbeta CDR3 rearrangement, sequence reads were collapsed and filtered. For each sample, productive Simpson clonality was calculated as the square root of Simpson's diversity index across productive rearrangements. The table comes from immuneACCESS by way of TCRdb, which keeps in-frame sequences with V and J called. Part of the clones is missing from these tables; in studies checked, under half for an unresolved V gene and the rest for unknown reasons. That table furnishes V, J and clone size, whereas the DNA furnished D and trimming. The sample yields around 97,000 clones; about 90% were counted once. The ten largest clones represent approximately 3.5% of the sample.

The CDR3 measures 16 amino acids from cysteine to phenylalanine. The only DNA kept is the CDR3, 48 bases in frame from the first base. V gives up 0 bases and J gives up 2 bases, and the segment between their germline ends measures 13 bases. Each collaborating institution followed its own protocols to collect whole blood in K2EDTA tubes. For TCRbeta analysis, collaborators shipped samples in one of three forms: frozen whole blood, isolated PBMCs, or DNA extracted from either of those sample types. Paper-wide results and their limitations: Clinical and demographic metadata were provided uncurated, with the amount varying by source and participant.

This chain is built from TRBV5-3 and TRBJ2-3; the best D guess is TRBD2, with 6 bases matching. TRBV5-3 is noted as an ORF with a role that remains uncertain. The source of this sequence is a woman aged 60-75 years with acute or convalescent COVID-19. Specimen: peripheral blood. Here the CDR3 is given as CARSLGAGQATDTQYF. The DNA reads TGTGCCAGAAGCTTGGGAGCGGGCCAGGCCACAGATACGCAGTATTTT.